The 14 T cell receptor beta chains in this list originate from one sample, sequenced in a study of glioma-infiltrating T cells after dendritic cell vaccination. Time point noted: after dendritic cell vaccination, including at tumor progression/relapse. Clones were read by immunoSEQ multiplex PCR, and TCRdb kept only the in-frame ones, dropping some. The profile shows around 60,000 clones, roughly 86% of them singletons. The material was blood, obtained after dendritic cell vaccination. The receptors shown here come from a human donor with glioblastoma.

This chain joins TRBV5-4 and TRBJ1-1; 8 bases line up with TRBD1. Trimming at V came to 2 bases and at J to 1 base, leaving 10 bases not matched to a gene. CDR1 is SGHNT and CDR2 is YYREEE in the germline V gene (reference sequence). The CDR3 contains 17 residues. The CDR3 sequence: CASSLRDRPKWNTEAFF. The CDR3, as DNA: TGTGCCAGCAGCTTAAGGGACAGGCCTAAATGGAACACTGAAGCTTTCTTT.

The chain joins TRBV27 to TRBJ2-2, with 7 bases identical to TRBD2. The length of the CDR3 is 18 residues. J lost 6 bases, V lost 1 base, and 14 bases had no gene match. Per germline, CDR1 MNHEY and CDR2 SMNVEV (reference sequence). For the CDR3, the DNA is TGTGCCAGCAGTTTATTTCTCGATACCACCCGGGGGGCCGGGGAGCTGTTTTTT. Protein product: CASSLFLDTTRGAGELFF.

This clone was observed a handful of times. The chain carries TRBV6-1 and TRBJ1-6, with D tentatively TRBD1 (6 bases). The V gene's germline CDR1 is MNHNS and CDR2 SASEGT. V was trimmed by 2 bases and J by 6 bases, leaving 14 bases between them. The CDR3 contains 16 residues. The CDR3 sequence is CASSEIPRGLNSPLHF. The CDR3 DNA reads TGTGCCAGCAGTGAAATTCCCAGGGGTCTTAATTCACCCCTCCACTTT.

The chain uses TRBV11-1 and TRBJ2-5; 9 bases line up with TRBD2. J was trimmed by 5 bases and V by 5 bases; bases with no gene match: 3. The CDR3 runs 13 residues. Per germline, CDR1 SGHAT and CDR2 FQDESV (reference sequence). The CDR3 bases are TGTGCCAGCAGCGGGACTAGCTTGGAGACCCAGTACTTC. Its translation: CASSGTSLETQYF.

The rearrangement uses TRBV5-6 and TRBJ2-2; no firm D call. CDR3 size: 14 residues. V dropped 1 base and J dropped 1 base, with 5 bases sitting between them. Germline values: CDR1 SGHDT, CDR2 YYEEEE. This CDR3 is CASSLFQNTGELFF. CDR3 DNA: TGTGCCAGCAGCTTGTTCCAGAACACCGGGGAGCTGTTTTTT.

This clone has a single count. The chain employs TRBV7-2 and TRBJ1-6; D is perhaps TRBD1 (5 bases). The CDR3 runs to 12 residues. Per germline, CDR1 SGHTA and CDR2 FQGNSA. Trimming cost V 5 bases and J 14 bases, with 13 bases left between them. The CDR3 loop reads CASSIQEKTLHF. The CDR3, as DNA: TGTGCCAGCAGCATACAGGAAAAAACCCTCCACTTT. Complete variable domain (other parts from reference TRBV7-2 and TRBJ1-6): GAGVSQSPSNKVTEKGKDVELRCDPISGHTALYWYRQSLGQGLEFLIYFQGNSAPDKSGLPSDRFSAERTGGSVSTLTIQRTQQEDSAVYLCASSIQEKTLHFGNGTRLTVT.

V usage is TRBV7-2 and J usage is TRBJ1-2; D may be TRBD1 (5 bases). The V gene's germline CDR1 is SGHTA and CDR2 FQGNSA. This CDR3 spans 15 amino acids. Trimming took off 1 base at V and 4 bases at J, with 13 bases between the two ends. The CDR3 loop reads CASSLERAGSYGYTF. The CDR3 DNA follows: TGTGCCAGCAGCTTAGAACGGGCAGGGTCCTATGGCTACACCTTC.

This chain uses TRBV9 with TRBJ2-2; a possible D gene is TRBD2 (6 bases). The CDR3 is 15 amino acids. Looked up from germline, CDR1 is SGDLS and CDR2 is YYNGEE. V lost 0 bases and J lost 4, with 10 bases in between. CDR3 sequence reads: CASSVVGGTTGELFF. Here the CDR3 DNA reads TGTGCCAGCAGCGTAGTCGGGGGTACCACCGGGGAGCTGTTTTTT.

This chain joins TRBV10-3 and TRBJ1-1; TRBD1 matches 7 bases. CDR1 and CDR2 (germline): ENHRY, SYGVKD. The CDR3 runs 16 residues. V lost 4 bases, J lost 0 bases, and 8 bases stayed unmatched. Here the CDR3 reads CAISVPNGTVNTEAFF. The CDR3 DNA is TGTGCCATCAGTGTCCCCAACGGGACAGTGAACACTGAAGCTTTCTTT.

The gene calls are TRBV12-5 and TRBJ2-1; 16 bases are a match to TRBD2. Germline lookup yields CDR1 LGHNT and CDR2 FRNRAP. The CDR3 contains 19 residues. The V gene end was trimmed by 2 bases and the J gene end by 7 bases; junction bases not matched to a gene: 11. The CDR3 DNA follows: TGTGCTAGTGGTTTGCCGGGACTAGCGGGGGGGGAGGGAAAAAATGAGCAGTTCTTC. It yields the protein CASGLPGLAGGEGKNEQFF.

The chain couples TRBV5-6 to TRBJ1-3; TRBD1 might be the D (5 bases). The length of the CDR3 is 16 residues. The germline gives CDR1 SGHDT, CDR2 YYEEEE. Trimming shortened V by 0 bases and J by 3 bases, and 13 bases separated the two germline ends. CDR3 in DNA: TGTGCCAGCAGCTTGGCGGGTGACAGCCATGGAAACACCATATATTTT. Translating it yields CASSLAGDSHGNTIYF.

The chain links TRBV29-1 to TRBJ2-3; 8 bases map to TRBD2. The CDR3 extends over 12 amino acids. Losses at the gene ends were 7 bases for V and 6 bases for J; bases not matched to a gene: 6. Germline V gene lookup returns CDR1 SQVTM and CDR2 ANQGSEA. The CDR3 loop reads CSAQAGADTQYF. The CDR3 DNA reads TGCAGCGCCCAAGCGGGGGCCGATACGCAGTATTTT.

The V gene is TRBV5-5, the J gene TRBJ1-5; D not certain. V was cut by 0 bases and J by 3 bases, with 4 bases left in between. The CDR3 sequence is 13 residues long. Germline V gives CDR1 SGHKS, CDR2 YYEKEE (reference sequence). The CDR3 DNA follows: TGTGCCAGCAGCTTGGCCGTCAATCAGCCCCAGCATTTT. Translating it yields CASSLAVNQPQHF.

The chain employs TRBV19 and TRBJ1-4; TRBD1 agrees at 9 bases. The length of the CDR3 is 14 residues. The J segment lost 4 bases and the V segment lost 7 bases, leaving 4 bases of the junction unmatched. CDR1 LNHDA and CDR2 SQIVND come from the germline V gene (reference sequence). The chain's CDR3 is CASTTGGINEKLFF. In nucleotides, the CDR3 is TGTGCCAGTACGACAGGGGGTATTAATGAAAAACTGTTTTTT. Using reference TRBV19 and TRBJ1-4 for the parts outside the CDR3, the full variable domain is DGGITQSPKYLFRKEGQNVTLSCEQNLNHDAMYWYRQDPGQGLRLIYYSQIVNDFQKGDIAEGYSVSREKKESFPLTVTSAQKNPTAFYLCASTTGGINEKLFFGSGTQLSVL.